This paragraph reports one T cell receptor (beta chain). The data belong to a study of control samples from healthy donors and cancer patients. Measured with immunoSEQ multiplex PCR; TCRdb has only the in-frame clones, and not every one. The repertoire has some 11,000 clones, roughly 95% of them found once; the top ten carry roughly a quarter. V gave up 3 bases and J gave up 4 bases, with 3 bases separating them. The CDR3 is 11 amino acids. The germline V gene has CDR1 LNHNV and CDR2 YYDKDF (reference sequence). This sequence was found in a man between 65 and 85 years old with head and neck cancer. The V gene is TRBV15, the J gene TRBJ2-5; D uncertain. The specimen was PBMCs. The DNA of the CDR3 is TGTGCCACCAGCAGTTTAGAGACCCAGTACTTC. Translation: CATSSLETQYF.